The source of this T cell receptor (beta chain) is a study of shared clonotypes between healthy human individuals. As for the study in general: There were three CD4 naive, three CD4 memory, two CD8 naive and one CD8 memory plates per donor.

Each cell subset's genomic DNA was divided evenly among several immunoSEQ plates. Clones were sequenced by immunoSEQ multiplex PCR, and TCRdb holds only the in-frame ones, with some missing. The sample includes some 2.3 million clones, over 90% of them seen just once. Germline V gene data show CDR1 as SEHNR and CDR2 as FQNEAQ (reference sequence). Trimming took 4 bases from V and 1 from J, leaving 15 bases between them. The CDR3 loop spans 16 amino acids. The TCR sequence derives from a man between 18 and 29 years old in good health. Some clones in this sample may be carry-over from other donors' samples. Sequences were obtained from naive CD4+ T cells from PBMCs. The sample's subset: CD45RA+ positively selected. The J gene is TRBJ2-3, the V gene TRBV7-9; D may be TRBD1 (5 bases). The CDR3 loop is CASSSTQGRGTDTQYF. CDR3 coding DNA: TGTGCCAGCAGCTCTACGCAGGGTCGGGGCACAGATACGCAGTATTTT.